One and the same sample provided the 9 T cell receptor beta chains below, sequenced in a study of shared clonotypes between healthy human individuals. TCRdb keeps only in-frame clones here, not all; method: immunoSEQ multiplex PCR. The table includes approximately 1,500,000 clones, 95% to 99% detected once. The sample consisted of naive CD4+ T cells sorted from blood. As for subset: CD45RA+ positively selected. Receptors originate from a man aged 25 to 45 in good health.

In this sample, this clone turned up once. Its ends do not fully match the called genes, so a read error is possible. Other DNA sequences in this sample translate to the same CDR3. This rearrangement joins TRBV9 to TRBJ1-1; 7 bases match TRBD1. The CDR3 is 17 amino acids. Germline CDR1 is SGDLS and CDR2 is YYNGEE. Written as DNA, the CDR3 is TGTGCCAGCAGCGTAGACCCCCCAGGGGGGGTGAATACTGAAGCTTTCTTT. Its protein product is CASSVDPPGGVNTEAFF.

This chain links TRBV29-1 with TRBJ2-7, with D possibly called TRBD1 or TRBD2 (5 bases each). CDR1 SQVTM and CDR2 ANQGSEA come from the germline V gene. The CDR3 consists of 13 residues. Trimming stripped 4 bases from V and 2 bases from J, with 12 bases between. CDR3 sequence: CSVVRRETYEQYF. In DNA form, the CDR3 reads TGCAGCGTTGTTCGCAGGGAGACCTACGAGCAGTACTTC.

The CDR3 DNA follows: TGTGCCAGCAGCTCTCCGGGACAGGCTGTCGATACGCAGTATTTT. This encodes CASSSPGQAVDTQYF. The V gene is TRBV5-5, the J gene TRBJ2-3, with 8 bases fitting TRBD1. Germline V gene lookup returns CDR1 SGHKS and CDR2 YYEKEE (reference sequence). CDR3 length: 15 amino acids. After removal of 3 bases from V and 6 bases from J, the junction contained 9 bases not matched to a gene.

The V and J genes are TRBV4-1 and TRBJ2-7; D is unclear. This CDR3 is built from 16 residues. Germline CDR1 and CDR2: MGHRA and YSYEKL. V was cut by 0 bases and J by 3 bases, with 15 bases left in between. Written as DNA, the CDR3 is TGCGCCAGCAGCCAAGAGAGGCTTGGGGTACACTACGAGCAGTACTTC. Protein product: CASSQERLGVHYEQYF.

The J gene is TRBJ2-5, the V gene TRBV18; no definite D call. Germline V gene sequence: CDR1 KGHSH, CDR2 LQKENI. This CDR3 spans 16 amino acids. V was trimmed by 6 bases and J by 2 bases, leaving 19 bases between them. The chain's CDR3 is CASSPLGGAEQETQYF. In nucleotides, the CDR3 is TGTGCCAGCTCCCCTCTTGGCGGAGCTGAACAAGAGACCCAGTACTTC.

V usage is TRBV29-1 and J usage is TRBJ2-7; D may match TRBD1 or TRBD2 (5 bases each). Germline CDR1 and CDR2: SQVTM and ANQGSEA. V was clipped by 2 bases and J by 13 bases, with 15 bases between them. This CDR3 is built from 11 residues. This CDR3 is CSVESTGTFYF. The DNA of the CDR3 is TGCAGCGTTGAATCAACCGGGACCTTCTACTTC.

The chain recombines TRBV28 with TRBJ2-3; D may be TRBD2 (5 bases). V was cut by 5 bases and J by 2 bases, with 17 bases left in between. CDR1 and CDR2 from the germline V gene are MDHEN and SYDVKM. There are 16 residues in the CDR3. CDR3 nucleotide sequence: TGTGCCAGCAGTCCAGCCCTAGACGGACTCACAGATACGCAGTATTTT. It specifies CASSPALDGLTDTQYF. The whole variable domain, filled in from reference TRBV28 and TRBJ2-3, reads DVKVTQSSRYLVKRTGEKVFLECVQDMDHENMFWYRQDPGLGLRLIYFSYDVKMKEKGDIPEGYSVSREKKERFSLILESASTNQTSMYLCASSPALDGLTDTQYFGPGTRLTVL.

This rearrangement joins TRBV11-1 to TRBJ1-1; tentatively, D is TRBD1 (6 bases). In germline, CDR1 is SGHAT, CDR2 FQDESV (reference sequence). V lost 5 bases and J lost 1, with 14 bases in between. The CDR3 has 15 residues. The DNA of the CDR3 is TGTGCCAGCAGCCCTTTTACAGGGAAGAACACTGAAGCTTTCTTT. Its protein product is CASSPFTGKNTEAFF.

V and J are TRBV5-8 and TRBJ1-4; maybe TRBD1 (5 bases). V lost 1 base to trimming and J lost 7 bases, with 14 bases between them. The length of the CDR3 is 15 residues. Germline V gene lookup returns CDR1 SGHTS and CDR2 YDEGEE. CDR3 nucleotide sequence: TGTGCCAGCAGCTTGTTGGGGGAAGTGGCTGAAAAACTGTTTTTT. Protein product: CASSLLGEVAEKLFF.